The 26 T cell receptor beta chains below come from one sample, sequenced in a study of glioma-infiltrating T cells. Amplification of TCR alpha and beta CDR3 regions from RNA used iRepertoire nested multiplex PCR. TCRdb reanalysed the multiplex PCR reads using MiXCR and keeps one entry per CDR3 protein. The data contain roughly 190,000 distinct CDR3 sequences, about 32% of them seen just once; the ten biggest clones take up roughly a fifth. Sequences were obtained from glioma tissue, nonneoplastic brain tissue, or PBMCs (not recorded which). The receptors stem from a human donor with low-grade glioma or glioblastoma, undergoing nonglioma brain surgery, or in good health (not recorded which).

This clonotype has only a few counts. The gene calls are TRBV5-1 and TRBJ2-7; no firm D call. V shed 0 bases and J shed 0 bases, with 10 bases lying between them. CDR1 SGHRS and CDR2 YFSETQ come from the germline V gene. This CDR3 spans 15 amino acids. CDR3 in amino acids: CASSLGTTRSYEQYF. In DNA, the CDR3 is TGCGCCAGCAGCTTGGGGACGACGCGCTCCTACGAGCAGTACTTC.

The rearrangement uses TRBV29-1 and TRBJ2-2; weak D call: TRBD2 (5 bases). V was shortened by 5 bases and J by 1 base, with 5 bases between the two germline ends. The CDR3 spans 12 residues. CDR1 and CDR2 (germline): SQVTM, ANQGSEA. The CDR3 DNA is TGCAGCGTTAGCGGGAACACCGGGGAGCTGTTTTTT. It translates to CSVSGNTGELFF.

The J gene is TRBJ2-7, the V gene TRBV20-1; 9 nucleotides match TRBD2. V shed 6 bases and J 4 bases; nucleotides not matched to a gene: 13. The CDR3 extends over 15 amino acids. Germline assignment: CDR1 DFQATT and CDR2 SNEGSKA (reference sequence). CDR3 in amino acids: CSARIPGLAVYEQYF. CDR3 bases: TGCAGTGCCCGAATCCCGGGACTAGCAGTATACGAGCAGTACTTC.

This clonotype has ten or more counts. The rearrangement uses TRBV7-9 and TRBJ2-7, with D tentatively TRBD1 (5 bases). The germline V and J ends were trimmed by 1 base and 0 bases, with 13 bases remaining between them. Per the germline V gene, CDR1 is SEHNR and CDR2 is FQNEAQ (reference sequence). This CDR3 comprises 16 residues. This CDR3 is CASSLGSNRISYEQYF. The CDR3 bases are TGTGCCAGCAGCTTAGGGAGTAACAGGATCTCCTACGAGCAGTACTTC.

This clonotype was found many times. The chain has TRBV3-1 and TRBJ1-2; no reliable D call. Per the germline V gene, CDR1 is LGHDT and CDR2 is YNNKEL (reference sequence). V lost 4 bases to trimming and J lost 2 bases, with 14 bases between them. The CDR3 consists of 15 residues. The CDR3 nucleotides are TGTGCCAGCAGCCGCGGGGAGGGTGCAAACTATGGCTACACCTTC. Residues: CASSRGEGANYGYTF.

This clonotype was recorded at least ten times. V is TRBV7-9 and J is TRBJ2-7; TRBD1 might be the D (6 bases). Germline-derived CDR1 and CDR2 are SEHNR and FQNEAQ (reference sequence). The V gene lost 3 bases and the J gene lost 5 bases, with 14 bases spanning the gap. The CDR3 covers 14 residues. The CDR3 loop is CASSLGAMRDEQYF. The CDR3 DNA is TGTGCCAGCAGCTTGGGGGCTATGAGAGACGAGCAGTACTTC.

This clonotype was observed at least ten times. This chain links TRBV6-2 or TRBV6-3 with TRBJ2-1; 9 bases fit TRBD2. Looked up from germline, CDR1 is MNHEY and CDR2 is SVGEGT. This CDR3 has 16 amino acids. The V segment lost 2 bases and the J segment 5 bases; nucleotides outside the gene matches: 7. In DNA, the CDR3 is TGTGCCAGCAGTTACCAACCTAGCGGGGTAAACAATGAGCAGTTCTTC. Its translation: CASSYQPSGVNNEQFF.

This sequence joins TRBV11-2 and TRBJ2-7; D is unclear. V was pared by 0 bases and J by 7 bases, with 10 bases between. The germline CDR1 and CDR2 sequences are SGHAT and FQNNGV. This CDR3 is 13 amino acids long. CDR3 amino acids: CASSLDPVKEQYF. In nucleotides, the CDR3 is TGTGCCAGCAGCTTAGATCCGGTTAAGGAGCAGTACTTC.

This clonotype has a count of ten or more. This sequence joins TRBV16 and TRBJ1-3, with D unresolved. Trimming took 0 bases from V and 0 from J, leaving 9 bases between them. Germline V gene data show CDR1 as KGHSY and CDR2 as FQNENV. This CDR3 spans 16 amino acids. CDR3 coding DNA: TGTGCCAGCAGCCAATCAAGCGCCAGCTCTGGAAACACCATATATTTT. Translation: CASSQSSASSGNTIYF.

Comment on this clonotype: Sequence at one end of the junction differs from germline and may be a read error. This chain joins TRBV24-1 and TRBJ2-2; D is uncertain. The CDR3 covers 16 residues. Germline V gene data show CDR1 as KGHDR and CDR2 as SFDVKD. The CDR3 sequence: CATIDPLKAYTGELFF. CDR3 DNA: TGTGCCACCATTGATCCTCTCAAGGCCTACACCGGGGAGCTGTTTTTT.

Turning to this clonotype: Since the CDR3 does not end with the conserved phenylalanine or tryptophan, this likely comes from a read error. The chain recombines TRBV19 with TRBJ2-1, with TRBD2 identical over 8 bases. J lost 1 base, V lost 1 base, and 3 bases had no gene match. Germline-derived CDR1 and CDR2 are LNHDA and SQIVND (reference sequence). This CDR3 comprises 16 residues. For the CDR3, the DNA is TGTGCCAGTAGTATAGTAAGCGGGGGTTCCTACAATGAGCAGTTCCTC. Translating gives CASSIVSGGSYNEQFL.

This clonotype has a count of ten or more. This chain joins TRBV6-1 and TRBJ2-1; unclear D gene. The germline CDR1 and CDR2 sequences are MNHNS and SASEGT. V was shortened by 1 base and J by 0 bases, with 7 bases between the two germline ends. The CDR3 has 15 residues. CDR3 nucleotide sequence: TGTGCCAGCAGTGAAGGGCCGAGCTCCTACAATGAGCAGTTCTTC. Translated, it gives CASSEGPSSYNEQFF.

The chain recombines TRBV18 with TRBJ2-7; 8 bases map to TRBD1. V was clipped by 3 bases and J by 6 bases; unmatched bases: 4. The CDR3 is 13 residues long. CDR1 and CDR2 from the germline V gene are KGHSH and LQKENI. The DNA for the CDR3 is TGTGCCAGCTCACCCCAGGGGGCTGGCGAGCAGTACTTC. This sequence encodes CASSPQGAGEQYF. The full variable domain, in which reference TRBV18 and TRBJ2-7 provide the parts outside the CDR3, is NAGVMQNPRHLVRRRGQEARLRCSPMKGHSHVYWYRQLPEEGLKFMVYLQKENIIDESGMPKERFSAEFPKEGPSILRIQQVVRGDSAAYFCASSPQGAGEQYFGPGTRLTVT.

This clonotype was seen at least ten times. The rearrangement uses TRBV19 and TRBJ1-1; TRBD1 is a possible D gene (5 bases). Germline V gene lookup returns CDR1 LNHDA and CDR2 SQIVND (reference sequence). The CDR3 contains 13 residues. V was pared by 2 bases and J by 5 bases, with 9 bases between. CDR3 in amino acids: CASSITKGTEAFF. The CDR3 coding sequence is TGTGCCAGTAGTATAACGAAGGGGACTGAAGCTTTCTTT.

At least ten counts were recorded for this clonotype. V usage is TRBV12-3 or TRBV12-4 and J usage is TRBJ2-7; D may be TRBD2 (6 bases). V lost 6 bases and J lost 2, with 17 bases in between. This CDR3 is built from 15 residues. In nucleotides, the CDR3 is TGTGCCAGCAGATTGCTCGGATGGGAGGCCTACGAGCAGTACTTC. It specifies CASRLLGWEAYEQYF.

This clonotype was picked up many times. V usage is TRBV14 and J usage is TRBJ2-3, with TRBD1 matching 7 bases. The CDR3 consists of 15 residues. V lost 4 bases to trimming and J lost 6 bases; unmatched junction nucleotides: 10. Germline-derived CDR1 and CDR2 are SGHDN and FVKESK. CDR3 DNA: TGTGCCAGCAGCCCGCTGACAGGGCCCGCGGATACGCAGTATTTT. Translation gives CASSPLTGPADTQYF.

In its sample, this clonotype was seen many times. This rearrangement joins TRBV7-9 to TRBJ1-2, with D possibly matching TRBD1 (6 bases). The length of the CDR3 is 12 residues. The germline V gene has CDR1 SEHNR and CDR2 FQNEAQ (reference sequence). Trimming cost V 5 bases and J 8 bases, with 12 bases left between them. Here the CDR3 reads CASSPTGQGYTF. The CDR3 bases are TGTGCCAGCAGCCCCACAGGGCAGGGCTACACCTTC.

Many counts were recorded for this clonotype. The rearrangement joins TRBV20-1 to TRBJ2-3; 9 bases agree with TRBD2. V dropped 1 base and J dropped 2; count of bases not matched to a gene: 4. The germline CDR1 and CDR2 sequences are DFQATT and SNEGSKA (reference sequence). The CDR3 runs 15 residues. The CDR3 DNA sequence: TGCAGTGCTAGAGCGGCTAGCGGGAACACAGATACGCAGTATTTT. Its protein product is CSARAASGNTDTQYF.

A remark on this clonotype: One base away lies a much larger clone, so this may be a sequencing read error. In DNA, the CDR3 is TGCGCAACGGGGAACACCGGGGAGCTGCTTTTT. It yields the protein CATGNTGELLF. V gene TRBV2 combines with J gene TRBJ2-2; D might be TRBD2 (5 bases). CDR3 size: 11 residues. CDR1 is SNHLY, CDR2 FYNNEI, per germline.

This clonotype was counted ten times or more. The genes are TRBV6-1 and TRBJ2-1; maybe TRBD2 (7 bases). The CDR3 loop spans 13 amino acids. Trimming took 3 bases from V and 10 from J, leaving 13 bases between them. Germline CDR1 MNHNS, CDR2 SASEGT. CDR3 amino acids: CASSDRGGREQFF. DNA of the CDR3: TGTGCCAGCAGTGATAGGGGGGGCCGGGAGCAGTTCTTC.

This clonotype was found a few times. This chain connects TRBV14 to TRBJ1-6; tentatively, D is TRBD1 (6 bases). The CDR3 sequence is 17 residues long. Trimming removed 0 bases at V and 4 bases at J, with 13 bases between. Germline-derived CDR1 and CDR2 are SGHDN and FVKESK. In nucleotides, the CDR3 is TGTGCCAGCAGCCAAGAGGCAGGGGCTCGTTATAATTCACCCCTCCACTTT. This sequence encodes CASSQEAGARYNSPLHF.

This clonotype occurred a few times. V usage is TRBV4-3 and J usage is TRBJ2-2, with TRBD1 matching over 9 bases. The V and J ends lost 5 bases and 6 bases, in that order; junction bases with no gene match: 4. The CDR3 is 14 amino acids. CDR1 LGHNA and CDR2 YSLEER come from the germline V gene. CDR3 amino acids: CASSFGTGSGELFF. The CDR3 coding sequence is TGCGCCAGCAGCTTCGGGACAGGGTCCGGGGAGCTGTTTTTT.

This clonotype was seen at least ten times. This chain connects TRBV25-1 to TRBJ2-7; D is undetermined. The CDR3 contains 12 residues. V lost 3 bases, J lost 3 bases, and 6 bases lay in between. The germline V gene encodes CDR1 MGHDK and CDR2 SYGVNS. The CDR3 loop is CASSDHRYEQYF. The CDR3, as DNA: TGTGCCAGCAGTGACCATCGCTACGAGCAGTACTTC.

About this clonotype itself: Germline is not matched at one junction end, which may reflect a read error. The rearrangement links TRBV6-6 to TRBJ2-5; 8 bases are shared with TRBD2. Looked up from germline, CDR1 is MNHNY and CDR2 is SVGAGI (reference sequence). The CDR3 runs to 14 residues. The chain's CDR3 is CASSYRGGKESQYF. The DNA for the CDR3 is TGTGCCAGCAGTTATCGGGGGGGGAAAGAGAGCCAGTACTTC.

This clonotype was counted many times. V is TRBV27 and J is TRBJ2-7; D may be TRBD2 (6 bases). Trimming pared 2 bases from V and 4 bases from J, leaving 12 bases between. Germline CDR1 reads MNHEY; CDR2 reads SMNVEV (reference sequence). This CDR3 comprises 14 residues. The CDR3 is CASSLGRGGYEQYF. The CDR3 coding sequence is TGTGCCAGCAGTTTAGGTAGGGGAGGATACGAGCAGTACTTC.

There are many counts of this clonotype. The V and J genes are TRBV6-2 or TRBV6-3 and TRBJ2-1, with 9 bases lining up with TRBD2. Germline CDR1 reads MNHEY; CDR2 reads SVGEGT. The CDR3 spans 15 residues. The J segment lost 9 bases and the V segment lost 4 bases, leaving 10 bases of the junction unmatched. CDR3 in amino acids: CASSSLGLAGSEQFF. DNA of the CDR3: TGTGCCAGCAGTTCTTTAGGCCTAGCGGGATCTGAGCAGTTCTTC.